This T cell receptor beta chain was captured in a study of beta chain features in type 1 diabetes. The study, taken as a whole, reports: Any PCR bias toward short templates would affect both groups alike. The study found moderately but significantly shorter TCRB CDR3s in all four CD4+ subsets of Type 1 diabetes patients. TCRB repertoires of naive, central memory and Treg cells appeared more similar among patients than among healthy donors.

V was trimmed by 4 bases and J by 0 bases, leaving 16 bases between them. CDR3 length: 16 amino acids. CDR1 KGHSH and CDR2 LQKENI come from the germline V gene. Expressed TCRB transcripts were sequenced, since all the RNA that had been isolated was reverse transcribed. Repertoires were generated with immunoSEQ multiplex PCR, while TCRdb's copy carries only in-frame clones and drops some. The sample contains more than 50,000 clones, around 63% of which appear only once. In regard to this clone: Its antigen remains unidentified.

The TCR comes from a young woman in good health. The sequenced material came from Tregs from blood. V and J are TRBV18 and TRBJ2-7; D is possibly TRBD1 (6 bases). DNA of the CDR3: TGTGCCAGCTCACAGGGCCCCCAGGGGATCTCCTACGAGCAGTACTTC. It translates to CASSQGPQGISYEQYF.